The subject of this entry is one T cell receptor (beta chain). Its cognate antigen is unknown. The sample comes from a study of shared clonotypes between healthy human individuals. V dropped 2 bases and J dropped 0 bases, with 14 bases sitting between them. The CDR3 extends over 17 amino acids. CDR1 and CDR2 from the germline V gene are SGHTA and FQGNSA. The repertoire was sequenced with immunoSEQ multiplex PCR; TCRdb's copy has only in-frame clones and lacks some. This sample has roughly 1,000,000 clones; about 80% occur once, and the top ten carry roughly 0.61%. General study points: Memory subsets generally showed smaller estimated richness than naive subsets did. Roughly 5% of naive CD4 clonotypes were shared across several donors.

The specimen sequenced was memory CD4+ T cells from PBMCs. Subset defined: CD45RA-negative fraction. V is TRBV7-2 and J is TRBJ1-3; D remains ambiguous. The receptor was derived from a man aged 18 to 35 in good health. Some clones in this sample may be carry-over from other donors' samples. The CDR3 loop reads CASSLIVGVSSGNTIYF. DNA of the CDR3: TGTGCCAGCAGCTTAATAGTTGGGGTGAGCTCTGGAAACACCATATATTTT.